The 10 T cell receptor beta chains given below trace back to one sample, sequenced in a study of monozygotic twins with inflammatory bowel disease. TCRdb re-called the 5' RACE reads; one entry per CDR3 protein, DNA not given. The sample's table shows some 130,000 distinct CDR3 sequences. Material for sequencing was blood. These receptors were taken from a human donor with ulcerative colitis or Crohn's disease, or a healthy co-twin of an affected twin (not recorded which).

The chain carries TRBV12-3 or TRBV12-4 and TRBJ2-5; TCRdb's D gene call, TRBD1, goes unchecked for lack of DNA. The CDR3 sequence is 13 residues long. The CDR3 here is CASSPDRRETQYF.

V usage is TRBV7-9 and J usage is TRBJ1-2. The CDR3 covers 12 residues. Germline V gene lookup returns CDR1 SEHNR and CDR2 FQNEAQ (reference sequence). CDR3 residues: CASSLVTYGYTF.

The chain is built from TRBV7-2 and TRBJ1-1; TCRdb outputs TRBD1, but without DNA this stays unchecked. The CDR3 is made up of 14 amino acids. Per germline, CDR1 SGHTA and CDR2 FQGNSA. CDR3 sequence: CASSFRTANTEAFF.

V and J are TRBV6-1 and TRBJ2-3; TCRdb selects TRBD2, and the lack of DNA leaves this call unchecked. CDR1 and CDR2 (germline): MNHNS, SASEGT. The CDR3 extends over 16 amino acids. The CDR3 reads CASSNIRDESTDTQYF.

The rearrangement joins TRBV9 to TRBJ2-7; TCRdb selects TRBD2, and the lack of DNA leaves this call unchecked. Germline assignment: CDR1 SGDLS and CDR2 YYNGEE. CDR3 length equals 13 residues. CDR3: CASSGAGFGEQYF. Looking up the rest from reference TRBV9 and TRBJ2-7 gives the full variable domain: DSGVTQTPKHLITATGQRVTLRCSPRSGDLSVYWYQQSLDQGLQFLIQYYNGEERAKGNILERFSAQQFPDLHSELNLSSLELGDSALYFCASSGAGFGEQYFGPGTRLTVT.

This chain uses TRBV28 with TRBJ2-2. CDR1 is MDHEN, CDR2 SYDVKM, per germline. This CDR3 region has 14 residues. Here the CDR3 reads CASIAASEAGELFF.

The rearrangement links TRBV24-1 to TRBJ2-1; TCRdb selects TRBD2, and the lack of DNA leaves this call unchecked. The CDR3 contains 17 residues. Germline-derived CDR1 and CDR2 are KGHDR and SFDVKD. This CDR3 is CATSGRVSGTPYNEQFF.

The rearrangement links TRBV5-1 to TRBJ2-1; the D call of TRBD2 rests on TCRdb alone, since no DNA is present to check it. The V gene's germline CDR1 is SGHRS and CDR2 YFSETQ. The CDR3 totals 17 residues. CDR3 amino acids: CASSPWGGSVSVNEQFF.

J is TRBJ2-3 and V is TRBV4-1; TCRdb's D gene call, TRBD1, goes unchecked for lack of DNA. Looked up from germline, CDR1 is MGHRA and CDR2 is YSYEKL. This CDR3 comprises 15 residues. The CDR3 spells CASSQDPGFTDTQYF.

V and J are TRBV9 and TRBJ1-4; TCRdb's D call of TRBD1 is untestable without DNA. This CDR3 is 14 amino acids long. Germline V gene data show CDR1 as SGDLS and CDR2 as YYNGEE. The CDR3 reads CASSPSGGNEKLFF.